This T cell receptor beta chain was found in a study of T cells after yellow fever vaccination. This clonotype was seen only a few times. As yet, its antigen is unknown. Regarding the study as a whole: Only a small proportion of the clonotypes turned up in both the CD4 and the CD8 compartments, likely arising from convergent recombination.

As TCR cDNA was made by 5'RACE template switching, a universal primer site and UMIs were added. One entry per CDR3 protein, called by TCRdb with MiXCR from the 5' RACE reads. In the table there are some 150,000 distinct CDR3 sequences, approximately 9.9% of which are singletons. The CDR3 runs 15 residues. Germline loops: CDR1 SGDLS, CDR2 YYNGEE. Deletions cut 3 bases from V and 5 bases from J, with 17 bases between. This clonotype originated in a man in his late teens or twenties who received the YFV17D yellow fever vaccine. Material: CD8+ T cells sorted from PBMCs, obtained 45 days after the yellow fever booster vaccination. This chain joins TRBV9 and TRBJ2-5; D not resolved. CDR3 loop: CASSALGSYGETQYF. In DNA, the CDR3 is TGTGCCAGCAGCGCTCTAGGTAGCTACGGGGAGACCCAGTACTTC.